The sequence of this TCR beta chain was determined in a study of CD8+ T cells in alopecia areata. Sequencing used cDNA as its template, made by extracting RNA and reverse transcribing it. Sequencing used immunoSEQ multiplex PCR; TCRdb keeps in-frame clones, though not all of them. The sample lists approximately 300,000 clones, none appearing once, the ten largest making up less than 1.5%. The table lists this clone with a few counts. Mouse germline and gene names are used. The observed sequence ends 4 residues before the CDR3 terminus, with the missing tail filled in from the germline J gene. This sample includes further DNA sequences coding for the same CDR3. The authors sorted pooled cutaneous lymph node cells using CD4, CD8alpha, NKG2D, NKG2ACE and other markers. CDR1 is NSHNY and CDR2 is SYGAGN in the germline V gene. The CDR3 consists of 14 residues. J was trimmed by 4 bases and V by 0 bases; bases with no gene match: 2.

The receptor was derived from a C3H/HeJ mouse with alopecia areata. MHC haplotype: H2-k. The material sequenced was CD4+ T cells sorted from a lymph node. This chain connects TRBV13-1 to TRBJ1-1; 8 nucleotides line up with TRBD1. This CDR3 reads CASSDATGGTEVFF. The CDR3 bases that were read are TGTGCCAGCAGTGATGCCACAGGGGGCACA.